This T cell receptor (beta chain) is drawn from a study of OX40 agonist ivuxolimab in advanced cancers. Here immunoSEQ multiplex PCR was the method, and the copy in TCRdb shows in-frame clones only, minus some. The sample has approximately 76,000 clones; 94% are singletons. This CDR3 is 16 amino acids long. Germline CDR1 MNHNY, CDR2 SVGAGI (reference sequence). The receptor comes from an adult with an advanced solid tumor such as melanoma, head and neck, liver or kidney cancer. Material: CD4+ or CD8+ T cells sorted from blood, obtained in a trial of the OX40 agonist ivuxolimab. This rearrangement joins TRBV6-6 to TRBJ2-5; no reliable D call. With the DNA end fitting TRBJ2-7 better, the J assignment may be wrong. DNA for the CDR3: TGTGCCAGCAGTTACAGTCACACCCGATTCTCCTACGAGCAGTACTTC. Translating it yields CASSYSHTRFSYEQYF.